Below are 28 T cell receptor beta chains sequenced from a single sample in a study of T cells in Graves' hyperthyroidism and ophthalmopathy. Using RNA transcripts as the source, TCR beta CDR3 regions were amplified. HTBI primers were used for first-round RT-PCR of the TCR CDR3. Each CDR3 protein gets one entry after TCRdb re-called the multiplex PCR reads with MiXCR. This table holds 550,000 to 650,000 distinct CDR3 sequences, about 15% found once. Source material: blood. These receptors all stem from a woman aged 40 to 49 with Graves' hyperthyroidism.

The chain employs TRBV7-9 and TRBJ1-1; 9 bases fit TRBD1. Germline values: CDR1 SEHNR, CDR2 FQNEAQ (reference sequence). J gave up 2 bases and V 3 bases, and 7 bases lay outside the gene matches. This CDR3 comprises 16 residues. The CDR3 sequence is CASSFGTGLGNTEAFF. The CDR3 nucleotides read TGTGCCAGCAGCTTTGGGACAGGGCTGGGTAACACTGAAGCTTTCTTT.

The chain uses TRBV5-1 and TRBJ2-3; D might be TRBD1 or TRBD2, each matching 5 bases. Trimming cost V 2 bases and J 10 bases, with 17 bases left between them. CDR3 length: 14 residues. The germline gives CDR1 SGHRS, CDR2 YFSETQ. CDR3 nucleotides: TGCGCCAGCAGCTTATCAGGGACGAATGGTGCGCAGTATTTT. Encoded protein: CASSLSGTNGAQYF. The full variable domain, completed using reference TRBV5-1 and TRBJ2-3, is KAGVTQTPRYLIKTRGQQVTLSCSPISGHRSVSWYQQTPGQGLQFLFEYFSETQRNKGNFPGRFSGRQFSNSRSEMNVSTLELGDSALYLCASSLSGTNGAQYFGPGTRLTVL.

This clonotype was detected many times. The V gene is TRBV28, the J gene TRBJ1-1, with D hard to call. Trimming took 6 bases from V and 1 from J, leaving 6 bases between them. CDR1 and CDR2 from the germline V gene are MDHEN and SYDVKM. The CDR3 is 12 amino acids. The CDR3 nucleotides read TGTGCCAGCAGATCAACGAACACTGAAGCTTTCTTT. The encoded protein is CASRSTNTEAFF.

In this sample, this clonotype turned up many times. The rearrangement links TRBV7-2 to TRBJ2-7, with TRBD2 matching 9 bases. After removal of 0 bases from V and 3 bases from J, the junction contained 3 bases not matched to a gene. This CDR3 spans 15 amino acids. In germline, CDR1 is SGHTA, CDR2 FQGNSA. This CDR3 is CASSLASTSGYEQYF. CDR3 nucleotide sequence: TGTGCCAGCAGCTTAGCGTCGACTAGCGGCTACGAGCAGTACTTC.

This clonotype was picked up many times. The rearrangement links TRBV6-1 to TRBJ1-1, with TRBD1 as a possible D gene (6 bases). The germline V gene has CDR1 MNHNS and CDR2 SASEGT. V lost 2 bases and J lost 0, with 16 bases in between. This CDR3 is built from 17 residues. The CDR3 bases are TGTGCCAGCAGTGAATTAGGAGCCGGGACAATGAACACTGAAGCTTTCTTT. Encoded protein: CASSELGAGTMNTEAFF.

This clonotype has more than one count but fewer than ten. The rearrangement links TRBV12-3 or TRBV12-4 to TRBJ1-3; no reliable D call. V lost 6 bases and J lost 0, with 12 bases in between. CDR3 size: 15 residues. Here the CDR3 DNA reads TGTGCCAGCAGCCTGGGGTTTCACTCTGGAAACACCATATATTTT. It yields the protein CASSLGFHSGNTIYF.

This clonotype occurred many times. The chain couples TRBV11-2 to TRBJ2-7; TRBD1 aligns across 8 bases. Germline trimming cut 3 bases from V and 4 bases from J; bases unmatched to any gene: 11. Germline-derived CDR1 and CDR2 are SGHAT and FQNNGV. This CDR3 region has 16 residues. This CDR3 reads CASSFSPRGLVYEQYF. DNA for the CDR3: TGTGCCAGCAGCTTTTCGCCCAGGGGGCTCGTATACGAGCAGTACTTC.

This clonotype was observed at least ten times. The rearrangement links TRBV12-3 or TRBV12-4 to TRBJ1-1; a possible D gene is TRBD1 (5 bases). Trimming removed 7 bases from V and 3 bases from J, with 15 bases in between. This CDR3 region has 14 residues. The CDR3 region is CASKRQSSDTEAFF. The CDR3 DNA follows: TGTGCCAGCAAGCGACAGTCCTCTGACACTGAAGCTTTCTTT.

The chain links TRBV7-9 to TRBJ2-1, with a possible D match to TRBD1 (6 bases). V shed 5 bases and J shed 2 bases, with 16 bases lying between them. Germline V gene data show CDR1 as SEHNR and CDR2 as FQNEAQ (reference sequence). This CDR3 is 16 amino acids long. The DNA of the CDR3 is TGTGCCAGCAGCCTCCGATCGACAGGCCCCTACAATGAGCAGTTCTTC. Translated, it gives CASSLRSTGPYNEQFF.

This clonotype was seen a handful of times. The CDR3 loop is CSARALAGGHNEQFF. The CDR3 nucleotides are TGCAGTGCTAGAGCCCTAGCGGGAGGGCACAATGAGCAGTTCTTC. V gene TRBV20-1 combines with J gene TRBJ2-1; TRBD2 matches at 12 bases. Germline CDR1 reads DFQATT; CDR2 reads SNEGSKA (reference sequence). Trimming removed 1 base from V and 5 bases from J; junction bases left unmatched: 3. The CDR3 length is 15 residues.

The chain uses TRBV20-1 and TRBJ2-3, with a weak D call TRBD1 (5 bases). Germline lookup yields CDR1 DFQATT and CDR2 SNEGSKA (reference sequence). CDR3 length equals 12 residues. V shed 1 base and J shed 7 bases, with 9 bases lying between them. In nucleotides, the CDR3 is TGCAGTGCTAGAGTCTCAGGGAATACGCAGTATTTT. Translating gives CSARVSGNTQYF.

This clonotype was seen repeatedly, ten times or more. V gene TRBV7-2 combines with J gene TRBJ2-1; TRBD2 agrees at 9 bases. CDR3 length: 18 residues. The V gene end was trimmed by 1 base and the J gene end by 7 bases; junction bases not matched to a gene: 14. Per germline, CDR1 SGHTA and CDR2 FQGNSA. The CDR3 loop reads CASSLETRAGGRLNEQFF. As DNA, the CDR3 is TGTGCCAGCAGCTTAGAAACCCGAGCGGGAGGAAGGCTGAATGAGCAGTTCTTC.

The table lists this clonotype with many counts. The rearrangement uses TRBV28 and TRBJ2-7, with D perhaps matching TRBD1 or TRBD2 (7 bases each). Trimming removed 7 bases at V and 7 bases at J, with 20 bases between. Germline V lookup: CDR1 MDHEN, CDR2 SYDVKM. The CDR3 loop spans 14 amino acids. The CDR3 sequence: CASKGGTVLWEQYF. CDR3 sequence (DNA): TGTGCCAGCAAGGGGGGGACAGTCTTATGGGAGCAGTACTTC.

This clonotype has ten or more counts. This chain links TRBV11-2 with TRBJ1-2; unclear D gene. V lost 1 base and J lost 4, with 16 bases in between. Looked up from germline, CDR1 is SGHAT and CDR2 is FQNNGV. CDR3 length: 16 amino acids. In DNA form, the CDR3 reads TGTGCCAGCAGCTTAGCTGTTCAGCCTAATCCCTATGGCTACACCTTC. It yields the protein CASSLAVQPNPYGYTF.

This clonotype appeared many times. The chain carries TRBV3-1 and TRBJ2-7, with TRBD2 matching over 7 bases. V shed 2 bases and J 5 bases; nucleotides not matched to a gene: 6. The germline V gene has CDR1 LGHDT and CDR2 YNNKEL (reference sequence). CDR3 length equals 14 residues. The CDR3 DNA is TGTGCCAGCAGCCAAAGGACTAGGATCCACGAGCAGTACTTC. As protein: CASSQRTRIHEQYF.

This clonotype came up many times. The rearrangement joins TRBV6-2 or TRBV6-3 to TRBJ2-1; TRBD2 is a possible D gene (6 bases). This CDR3 has 19 residues. CDR1 and CDR2 (germline): MNHEY, SVGEGT. The V gene lost 0 bases and the J gene lost 0 bases, with 18 bases spanning the gap. The CDR3 sequence: CASSYSQLRLESSYNEQFF. The CDR3 DNA follows: TGTGCCAGCAGTTACTCCCAGTTAAGACTAGAGAGCTCCTACAATGAGCAGTTCTTC.

This clonotype was counted at least ten times. CDR3: CASSPGTISNQPQHF. For the CDR3, the DNA is TGCGCCAGCAGCCCAGGGACAATTAGCAATCAGCCCCAGCATTTT. J is TRBJ1-5 and V is TRBV5-1; TRBD1 might be the D (6 bases). Germline V CDR1 and CDR2: SGHRS, YFSETQ. This CDR3 comprises 15 residues. V was cut by 4 bases and J by 0 bases, with 11 bases left in between. Based on the CDR3 plus reference TRBV5-1 and TRBJ1-5, the full variable domain is KAGVTQTPRYLIKTRGQQVTLSCSPISGHRSVSWYQQTPGQGLQFLFEYFSETQRNKGNFPGRFSGRQFSNSRSEMNVSTLELGDSALYLCASSPGTISNQPQHFGDGTRLSIL.

This clonotype has a count of ten or more. The chain employs TRBV2 and TRBJ2-3; 12 bases fit TRBD2. This CDR3 is 15 amino acids long. J was trimmed by 4 bases and V by 6 bases; bases with no gene match: 5. CDR1 SNHLY and CDR2 FYNNEI come from the germline V gene. CDR3 DNA: TGTGCCAGCAGACCAAGGACTAGCGGGGCAGATACGCAGTATTTT. Translated, it gives CASRPRTSGADTQYF.

This clonotype occurred a few times. The J gene is TRBJ2-1, the V gene TRBV4-1, with no clear D. This CDR3 spans 13 amino acids. CDR1 and CDR2 from the germline V gene are MGHRA and YSYEKL. V was cut by 0 bases and J by 7 bases, with 7 bases left in between. The CDR3 region has the DNA TGCGCCAGCAGCCAAGATGCAGCGAATGAGCAGTTCTTC. This codes for CASSQDAANEQFF.

The chain combines TRBV4-1 with TRBJ2-2; the D gene is possibly TRBD2 (5 bases). This CDR3 has 15 residues. V dropped 2 bases and J dropped 4 bases, with 11 bases sitting between them. Germline V gene lookup returns CDR1 MGHRA and CDR2 YSYEKL. For the CDR3, the DNA is TGCGCCAGCAGCCAACCCGGAGGAGTCACCGGGGAGCTGTTTTTT. This gives the protein CASSQPGGVTGELFF.

As to this clonotype: Mismatch with germline at one junction end may stem from a read error. V gene TRBV6-5 combines with J gene TRBJ2-6, with a tentative D call TRBD2 (6 bases). Germline V lookup: CDR1 MNHEY, CDR2 SVGAGI. There are 20 residues in the CDR3. CDR3 DNA: TGTGTCAGCAGTTACTCGAACTGGAGGGGTGGACTATCTGGGGCCAACGTCCTGACTTTC. Amino acids: CVSSYSNWRGGLSGANVLTF.

This clonotype was detected many times. The DNA of the CDR3 is TGTGCCAGCAGTCCAGGGTTCTACAATCAGCCCCAGCATTTT. This translates into CASSPGFYNQPQHF. The V call is TRBV28, the J call TRBJ1-5; D is perhaps TRBD1 (5 bases). The germline V gene encodes CDR1 MDHEN and CDR2 SYDVKM. The CDR3 consists of 14 residues. V was trimmed by 5 bases and J by 3 bases, leaving 11 bases between them.

V and J are TRBV9 and TRBJ2-5; D may be TRBD2 (7 bases). The ends were cut back, 6 bases at V and 1 base at J, with 16 bases in the middle. The CDR3 totals 15 residues. The germline gives CDR1 SGDLS, CDR2 YYNGEE. CDR3 in amino acids: CASTRPGGPQETQYF. In DNA, the CDR3 is TGTGCCAGCACTCGCCCGGGGGGCCCCCAAGAGACCCAGTACTTC.

This clonotype was counted a few times. The chain carries TRBV7-9 and TRBJ2-7; D tentatively reads TRBD1 or TRBD2 (5 bases each). The CDR3 loop spans 14 amino acids. Germline V lookup: CDR1 SEHNR, CDR2 FQNEAQ (reference sequence). Between the trimmed V and J ends, which lost 3 bases and 5 bases, there was a span of 14 bases. The DNA for the CDR3 is TGTGCCAGCAGCTTTCTACCCGGGACCCACGAGCAGTACTTC. Protein product: CASSFLPGTHEQYF.

This clonotype was observed a few times. The rearrangement uses TRBV4-2 and TRBJ2-2, with 14 nucleotides matching TRBD2. CDR3 size: 16 residues. Germline CDR1 reads LGHNA; CDR2 reads YNFKEQ. After removal of 5 bases from V and 8 bases from J, the junction contained 7 bases not matched to a gene. This chain's CDR3 is CASSVHGTSGSGELFF. DNA of the CDR3: TGTGCCAGCAGCGTCCACGGGACTAGCGGGAGTGGGGAGCTGTTTTTT.

In this sample, this clonotype turned up many times. The chain joins TRBV16 to TRBJ2-1, with 8 bases identical to TRBD1. V dropped 0 bases and J dropped 3; count of bases not matched to a gene: 10. There are 18 residues in the CDR3. Germline values: CDR1 KGHSY, CDR2 FQNENV. CDR3 nucleotide sequence: TGTGCCAGCAGCCAATCTTCCAGGACAGGGCTCATCTACAATGAGCAGTTCTTC. It is translated as CASSQSSRTGLIYNEQFF.

This clonotype was detected only a few times. This rearrangement joins TRBV24-1 to TRBJ1-2; TRBD1 is a possible D gene (5 bases). This CDR3 spans 14 amino acids. The germline V and J ends were trimmed by 2 bases and 0 bases, with 6 bases remaining between them. The germline gives CDR1 KGHDR, CDR2 SFDVKD. CDR3 sequence: CATSDWTTNYGYTF. In DNA form, the CDR3 reads TGTGCCACCAGTGATTGGACAACTAACTATGGCTACACCTTC.

This clonotype showed up many times. CDR3 sequence reads: CASNLGSGSRYNEQFF. The CDR3 DNA follows: TGTGCCAGCAACTTGGGCAGCGGGAGTAGGTACAATGAGCAGTTCTTC. The chain has TRBV28 and TRBJ2-1, with 8 bases identical to TRBD2. V lost 7 bases and J lost 4; bases outside the gene matches: 12. The CDR3 consists of 16 residues. In germline, CDR1 is MDHEN, CDR2 SYDVKM.